A selection of T cell receptor beta chains follows, all from one sample in a study of T cell responses to AZD1222 COVID-19 vaccine. Sequenced by immunoSEQ multiplex PCR; TCRdb stores in-frame clones only, minus some. This sample carries tens of thousands of clones, 75% to 90% of them seen once, and the ten largest clones take about 9.4%. This sample comprised peripheral blood, obtained 28 days after the second AZD1222 dose. All receptors come from an adult who received the AZD1222 COVID-19 vaccine. Both conserved end residues are part of each CDR3. The order of the fields is D gene, clone size, J gene, V gene, CDR3 DNA, CDR3 protein. The D gene is left open where the match is weak. The size of a clone is reported for some rows only, either as once, few or many, or as a class for expanded clones.

D: TRBD1; size: -; J: TRBJ2-5; V: TRBV7-2; DNA: TGTGCCAGCAGCCTGTGGACAGGGAGCCAAGAGACCCAGTACTTC; CDR3: CASSLWTGSQETQYF
D: -; size: -; J: TRBJ2-7; V: TRBV24-1; DNA: TGTGCCACCAGTGCTCCGGGGGCCTACGAGCAGTACTTC; CDR3: CATSAPGAYEQYF
D: -; size: -; J: TRBJ1-5; V: TRBV19; DNA: TGTGCCAGTAGTGCAAATAGCAATCAGCCCCAGCATTTT; CDR3: CASSANSNQPQHF
D: -; size: -; J: TRBJ2-7; V: TRBV14; DNA: TGTGCCAGCAGCCATGGGGCAGGGAATATCTACGAGCAGTACTTC; CDR3: CASSHGAGNIYEQYF
D: -; size: -; J: TRBJ1-1; V: TRBV30; DNA: TGTGCCTGGAGAGGACCCGTTCTGAACACTGAAGCTTTCTTT; CDR3: CAWRGPVLNTEAFF
D: TRBD1; size: once; J: TRBJ2-7; V: TRBV5-4; DNA: TGTGCCAGCAGCCTAACCGGGACAGGCGTTTACGAGCAGTACTTC; CDR3: CASSLTGTGVYEQYF
D: TRBD1; size: once; J: TRBJ2-5; V: TRBV9; DNA: TGTGCCAGCAGCCCCGGGACAGACCCAGAGACCCAGTACTTC; CDR3: CASSPGTDPETQYF
D: -; size: -; J: TRBJ2-7; V: TRBV7-3; DNA: TGTGCCAGCAGCTCCGGGGGCGGAACCTACGAGCAGTACTTC; CDR3: CASSSGGGTYEQYF
D: -; size: -; J: TRBJ1-5; V: TRBV5-8; DNA: TGTGCCAGCAGCTTACATGGCATTCACAATCAGCCCCAGCATTTT; CDR3: CASSLHGIHNQPQHF
D: -; size: -; J: TRBJ1-6; V: TRBV28; DNA: TGTGCCAGCAGAAGGAGAGGGGAGGCTTCACCCCTCCACTTT; CDR3: CASRRRGEASPLHF
D: -; size: -; J: TRBJ2-1; V: TRBV6-6; DNA: TGTGCCAGCAGTCGTGGGGGCTCCTACAATGAGCAGTTCTTC; CDR3: CASSRGGSYNEQFF
D: -; size: -; J: TRBJ1-4; V: TRBV19; DNA: TGTGCCAGTAGTCGTCCAGGGGTTGAAAAACTGTTTTTT; CDR3: CASSRPGVEKLFF
D: TRBD1; size: -; J: TRBJ1-1; V: TRBV29-1; DNA: TGCAGCGTTGAAGATCGGGACAGGGGAAAGAGGAACACTGAAGCTTTCTTT; CDR3: CSVEDRDRGKRNTEAFF
D: -; size: -; J: TRBJ2-3; V: TRBV3-1/TRBV3-2; DNA: TGTGCCAGCAGCCAAGGTCAGGGGACGCCGGGGCAGTATTTT; CDR3: CASSQGQGTPGQYF
D: -; size: -; J: TRBJ2-7; V: TRBV10-3; DNA: TGTGCCATCAGTGAGTCAGATGGGACGTCAACTGCGTGGCAGTACTTC; CDR3: CAISESDGTSTAWQYF
D: -; size: once; J: TRBJ1-5; V: TRBV19; DNA: TGTGCCAGTAGTCCCGGGACATATGTCCCTTATCCGGCGTGGCATTTT; CDR3: CASSPGTYVPYPAWHF
D: -; size: once; J: TRBJ2-1; V: TRBV28; DNA: TGTGCCAGCAGTCCTAGTAGTTTGGGCAATGAGCAGTTCTTC; CDR3: CASSPSSLGNEQFF
D: -; size: -; J: TRBJ1-5; V: TRBV10-3; DNA: TGTGCCACTCAGACCCATGACGGACAACCAAATCAGCCCCAGCATTTT; CDR3: CATQTHDGQPNQPQHF
D: -; size: -; J: TRBJ2-5; V: TRBV5-4; DNA: TGTGCCAGCAGCTCTTGGACAGAATCGCAAGAGACCCAGTACTTC; CDR3: CASSSWTESQETQYF
D: TRBD2; size: -; J: TRBJ2-3; V: TRBV9; DNA: TGTGCCAGCAGCGTCGGACTAGCCCCAGATACGCAGTATTTT; CDR3: CASSVGLAPDTQYF
D: -; size: -; J: TRBJ1-4; V: TRBV3-1/TRBV3-2; DNA: TGTGCCAGCAGCCAAGTGAGAGAAAAACTGTTTTTT; CDR3: CASSQVREKLFF
D: -; size: -; J: TRBJ1-5; V: TRBV28; DNA: TGTGCCAGCAGAACCGCTAGGGGGATAGCGCCCCAGCATTTT; CDR3: CASRTARGIAPQHF
D: -; size: -; J: TRBJ1-1; V: TRBV6-5; DNA: TGTGCCAGTACAGCTCCTCCAGGGTTCGAAGCTTTCTTT; CDR3: CASTAPPGFEAFF
D: -; size: -; J: TRBJ2-5; V: TRBV29-1; DNA: TGCAGCGTTTCGACAGAGCAAGAGACCCAGTACTTC; CDR3: CSVSTEQETQYF
D: -; size: -; J: TRBJ2-5; V: TRBV3-1/TRBV3-2; DNA: TGTGCCAGCCAGCGGGTTGGGGCAGAGACCCAGTACTTC; CDR3: CASQRVGAETQYF
D: -; size: -; J: TRBJ1-1; V: TRBV15; DNA: TGTGCCACCAGCGAGCGGCTTCGGAGTAACACTGAAGCTTTCTTT; CDR3: CATSERLRSNTEAFF
D: -; size: -; J: TRBJ1-3; V: TRBV7-3; DNA: TGTGCCAGCAGCTTAATTAGTGGCTCTGGAAACACCATATATTTT; CDR3: CASSLISGSGNTIYF
D: -; size: -; J: TRBJ1-6; V: TRBV11-3; DNA: TGTGCCAGCAGCTTAGATCCTAGTTCACCCCTCCACTTT; CDR3: CASSLDPSSPLHF
D: TRBD1; size: -; J: TRBJ2-4; V: TRBV7-2; DNA: TGTGCCAGCAGCTTAGCTGGAACAGGGGAATGGGGAAACATTCAGTACTTC; CDR3: CASSLAGTGEWGNIQYF
D: -; size: -; J: TRBJ2-1; V: TRBV4-1; DNA: TGCGCCAGCAGCCCCGGGGGGCGTTTCAGCTCCTACAATGAGCAGTTCTTC; CDR3: CASSPGGRFSSYNEQFF
D: TRBD2; size: -; J: TRBJ2-5; V: TRBV29-1; DNA: TGCAGCGTTACTAGCGGGGGCGTCCAAGAGACCCAGTACTTC; CDR3: CSVTSGGVQETQYF
D: -; size: -; J: TRBJ1-3; V: TRBV10-3; DNA: TGTGCCATCCGGGGGGCTTCTGGAAACACCATATATTTT; CDR3: CAIRGASGNTIYF
D: -; size: once; J: TRBJ2-1; V: TRBV10-3; DNA: TGTGCCATCACCGGGGATGAGCAGTTCTTC; CDR3: CAITGDEQFF
D: -; size: -; J: TRBJ2-6; V: TRBV25-1; DNA: TGTGCCAGCAGTGAGCAGGGCTTTGGGGCCAACGTCCTGACTTTC; CDR3: CASSEQGFGANVLTF
D: -; size: -; J: TRBJ1-1; V: TRBV7-8; DNA: TGTGCCAGCAGCTTAATGGGGGAAGCTTTCTTT; CDR3: CASSLMGEAFF
D: -; size: once; J: TRBJ2-6; V: TRBV6-2/TRBV6-3; DNA: TGTGCCAGCAGCCCTTTAGAGGGGAACTCTGGGGCCAACGTCCTGACTTTC; CDR3: CASSPLEGNSGANVLTF
D: -; size: -; J: TRBJ1-5; V: TRBV5-6; DNA: TGTGCCAGCAGCGGCGCGGGGAACTTGAATCAGCCCCAGCATTTT; CDR3: CASSGAGNLNQPQHF
D: TRBD1; size: -; J: TRBJ1-6; V: TRBV19; DNA: TGTGCCAGTAGCACCGGGACAGGGAATTCACCCCTCCACTTT; CDR3: CASSTGTGNSPLHF
D: TRBD1; size: few; J: TRBJ1-4; V: TRBV28; DNA: TGTGCCAGCAGCCAAGGACAGGGGATTGAAAAACTGTTTTTT; CDR3: CASSQGQGIEKLFF
D: -; size: -; J: TRBJ1-1; V: TRBV3-1/TRBV3-2; DNA: TGTGCCAGCAGCCAGGGGGTGGGCACTGAAGCTTTCTTT; CDR3: CASSQGVGTEAFF
D: TRBD1; size: -; J: TRBJ2-1; V: TRBV29-1; DNA: TGCAGCGCCGGGACAGGGGGCGAGTTCTTC; CDR3: CSAGTGGEFF
D: TRBD1; size: -; J: TRBJ1-1; V: TRBV7-2; DNA: TGTGCCAGCAGCCGGGACAGGGGTGGGGACACTGAAGCTTTCTTT; CDR3: CASSRDRGGDTEAFF
D: -; size: -; J: TRBJ1-4; V: TRBV10-1; DNA: TGCGCCAGCAGTGAGTCTCGGAGGGAAAATGAAAAACTGTTTTTT; CDR3: CASSESRRENEKLFF
D: -; size: -; J: TRBJ2-3; V: TRBV3-1/TRBV3-2; DNA: TGTGCCAGCAGCCCGTCTCTAACAGATACGCAGTATTTT; CDR3: CASSPSLTDTQYF
D: TRBD2; size: medium-sized; J: TRBJ2-1; V: TRBV7-3; DNA: TGTGCCAGCAGCTTACGACCTAGCGGGGGTCCCTACAATGAGCAGTTCTTC; CDR3: CASSLRPSGGPYNEQFF
D: TRBD2; size: -; J: TRBJ2-1; V: TRBV20-1; DNA: TGCAGTGCTAGTCGCGGCGGGGGAGCCGGTGAGCAGTTCTTC; CDR3: CSASRGGGAGEQFF
D: -; size: -; J: TRBJ2-2; V: TRBV24-1; DNA: TGTGCCACCAGTGTCAAGGGGGGGGCGCCCGGGGAGCTGTTTTTT; CDR3: CATSVKGGAPGELFF
D: TRBD2; size: -; J: TRBJ2-5; V: TRBV10-1; DNA: TGCGCCAGCAGTCCGGGGGGACAAGAGACCCAGTACTTC; CDR3: CASSPGGQETQYF
D: TRBD1; size: -; J: TRBJ1-5; V: TRBV6-5; DNA: TGTGCCAGCAGCCAGGACAGGGGAGACCAGCCCCAGCATTTT; CDR3: CASSQDRGDQPQHF
D: TRBD1; size: -; J: TRBJ1-4; V: TRBV5-4; DNA: TGTGCCAGCAGCTTGCGGGACAGCACTGAAAAACTGTTTTTT; CDR3: CASSLRDSTEKLFF
D: TRBD1; size: once; J: TRBJ2-7; V: TRBV7-9; DNA: TGTGCCAGCAGCCGCGCAGGGACAGGGGGGAACGAGCAGTACTTC; CDR3: CASSRAGTGGNEQYF